This entry lists 18 T cell receptor beta chains sequenced from one sample in a study of blood T cell repertoires in COVID-19 (dated by TCRdb to the early 2020s). Receptor amplification or capture employed the immunoSEQ multiplex PCR assay. TCRdb carries this immuneACCESS record with in-frame sequences only. Its versions omit some clonotypes, under half of them owing to an unresolved V gene in the studies checked, with the rest unexplained. The sample records approximately 270,000 clones, approximately 90% of which are singletons. 2.8% of the sample is in the top ten clones. What was sequenced was PBMCs or T cells enriched from blood (not recorded which). These receptors were taken from a man aged 40-50 years who had been exposed to COVID-19.

This chain links TRBV4-1 with TRBJ1-1, with D uncertain. The CDR3 runs 15 residues. Germline loops: CDR1 MGHRA, CDR2 YSYEKL. The V gene lost 0 bases and the J gene lost 0 bases, with 8 bases spanning the gap. CDR3 in amino acids: CASSQEAQVNTEAFF. The CDR3 region has the DNA TGCGCCAGCAGCCAAGAAGCCCAGGTGAACACTGAAGCTTTCTTT.

The CDR3 nucleotides read TGTGCCAGCAGCTTGGGACAGACGCTTCAAGAGACCCAGTACTTC. It codes for CASSLGQTLQETQYF. The chain couples TRBV11-3 to TRBJ2-5; 7 bases fit TRBD1. Looked up from germline, CDR1 is SGHNT and CDR2 is YENEEA. There are 15 residues in the CDR3. The trim removed 3 bases at V and 2 bases at J, leaving 6 bases unmatched.

This chain connects TRBV27 to TRBJ2-7; D is possibly TRBD2 (6 bases). Trimming took 5 bases from V and 2 from J, leaving 16 bases between them. There are 15 residues in the CDR3. Germline V gene sequence: CDR1 MNHEY, CDR2 SMNVEV (reference sequence). Here the CDR3 reads CASSPDGGKTYEQYF. CDR3 sequence (DNA): TGTGCCAGCAGTCCCGACGGGGGAAAAACCTACGAGCAGTACTTC.

This chain uses TRBV5-1 with TRBJ1-1; 11 bases align to TRBD1. V dropped 5 bases and J dropped 10; count of bases not matched to a gene: 7. CDR1 and CDR2 (germline): SGHRS, YFSETQ. CDR3 length equals 13 residues. CDR3 protein: CASRYRDRGVAFF. The DNA for the CDR3 is TGCGCCAGCAGATACCGGGACAGGGGGGTAGCTTTCTTT.

The chain has TRBV18 and TRBJ1-1; 10 nucleotides line up with TRBD1. The CDR3 totals 14 residues. V was pared by 3 bases and J by 6 bases, with 4 bases of the junction left unmatched. Germline CDR1 and CDR2: KGHSH and LQKENI. In nucleotides, the CDR3 is TGTGCCAGCTCACCTCGGGACAGGGGATCTGAAGCTTTCTTT. Its protein is CASSPRDRGSEAFF. The variable domain in full, with the rest retrieved from reference TRBV18 and TRBJ1-1, is NAGVMQNPRHLVRRRGQEARLRCSPMKGHSHVYWYRQLPEEGLKFMVYLQKENIIDESGMPKERFSAEFPKEGPSILRIQQVVRGDSAAYFCASSPRDRGSEAFFGQGTRLTVV.

V usage is TRBV6-2 or TRBV6-3 and J usage is TRBJ1-2, with a weak D call TRBD1 (5 bases). The CDR3 is 14 residues long. CDR1 is MNHEY and CDR2 is SVGEGT in the germline V gene. V lost 6 bases and J lost 4, with 15 bases in between. CDR3 protein: CASSPPGRSYGYTF. The CDR3 coding sequence is TGTGCCAGCAGCCCCCCAGGGCGGAGCTATGGCTACACCTTC.

The rearrangement joins TRBV28 to TRBJ2-1, with D possibly being TRBD1 (5 bases). Trimming took off 7 bases at V and 3 bases at J, with 10 bases between the two ends. This CDR3 has 13 amino acids. Germline V gene sequence: CDR1 MDHEN, CDR2 SYDVKM. For the CDR3, the DNA is TGTGCCAGCATGTTCAGGGACTACAATGAGCAGTTCTTC. Translated, it gives CASMFRDYNEQFF.

This rearrangement joins TRBV19 to TRBJ2-7; 7 bases align to TRBD2. CDR3 size: 14 residues. The J segment lost 2 bases and the V segment lost 5 bases, leaving 6 bases of the junction unmatched. Looked up from germline, CDR1 is LNHDA and CDR2 is SQIVND (reference sequence). CDR3 in DNA: TGTGCCAGTAGTTTTCGCGGGAGCGCCTACGAGCAGTACTTC. Encoded protein: CASSFRGSAYEQYF.

The chain is built from TRBV28 and TRBJ2-5; D call uncertain. Germline CDR1 is MDHEN and CDR2 is SYDVKM. Trimming took 5 bases from V and 4 from J, leaving 8 bases between them. CDR3 length equals 12 residues. CDR3 DNA: TGTGCCAGCAGTCTAAATGGAGAGACCCAGTACTTC. Translation gives CASSLNGETQYF.

The chain employs TRBV15 and TRBJ1-1; the D gene is possibly TRBD1 (6 bases). Germline CDR1 and CDR2: LNHNV and YYDKDF (reference sequence). Trimming removed 3 bases at V and 1 base at J, with 18 bases between. This CDR3 is built from 17 residues. The CDR3 DNA follows: TGTGCCACCAGCAGTGTAACGGGGGGCAGGGAGAACACTGAAGCTTTCTTT. It yields the protein CATSSVTGGRENTEAFF.

The V call is TRBV6-5, the J call TRBJ2-7; TRBD2 agrees at 11 bases. Losses at the gene ends were 6 bases for V and 3 bases for J; bases not matched to a gene: 4. The CDR3 has 14 residues. In germline, CDR1 is MNHEY, CDR2 SVGAGI. The CDR3 region has the DNA TGTGCCAGCAGCCCCGGGACTAGCGGCTACGAGCAGTACTTC. It specifies CASSPGTSGYEQYF.

V is TRBV6-5 and J is TRBJ1-2; 7 nucleotides agree with TRBD1. CDR1 and CDR2 from the germline V gene are MNHEY and SVGAGI. J lost 5 bases, V lost 2 bases, and 5 bases had no gene match. The CDR3 loop spans 14 amino acids. The CDR3 sequence: CASSYGGTVYGYTF. Here the CDR3 DNA reads TGTGCCAGCAGTTACGGAGGGACAGTGTATGGCTACACCTTC.

V is TRBV14 and J is TRBJ2-5, with TRBD1 matching 10 bases. V lost 2 bases, J lost 5 bases, and 8 bases stayed unmatched. CDR1 and CDR2 (germline): SGHDN, FVKESK. The CDR3 runs 16 residues. The chain's CDR3 is CASSQTTGGWGETQYF. For the CDR3, the DNA is TGTGCCAGCAGCCAAACGACAGGGGGCTGGGGGGAGACCCAGTACTTC. The complete variable domain, with remaining parts taken from reference TRBV14 and TRBJ2-5, reads EAGVTQFPSHSVIEKGQTVTLRCDPISGHDNLYWYRRVMGKEIKFLLHFVKESKQDESGMPNNRFLAERTGGTYSTLKVQPAELEDSGVYFCASSQTTGGWGETQYFGPGTRLLVL.

The V and J genes are TRBV7-3 and TRBJ1-2, with a possible D match to TRBD1 (5 bases). Trimming took 5 bases from V and 4 from J, leaving 14 bases between them. In germline, CDR1 is SGHTA, CDR2 FQGTGA. The CDR3 sequence is 14 residues long. The CDR3 loop is CASSPSGGSYGYTF. The CDR3 DNA follows: TGTGCCAGCAGCCCTTCGGGGGGAAGCTATGGCTACACCTTC.

The rearrangement uses TRBV7-9 and TRBJ2-2, with D perhaps matching TRBD2 (5 bases). Germline V CDR1 and CDR2: SEHNR, FQNEAQ (reference sequence). This CDR3 is 13 amino acids long. V gave up 7 bases and J gave up 8 bases, with 14 bases separating them. In DNA, the CDR3 is TGTGCCAGCACCTACGAGGGCCTAGGGGAGCTGTTTTTT. This encodes CASTYEGLGELFF. The complete variable domain, with remaining parts taken from reference TRBV7-9 and TRBJ2-2, reads DTGVSQNPRHKITKRGQNVTFRCDPISEHNRLYWYRQTLGQGPEFLTYFQNEAQLEKSRLLSDRFSAERPKGSFSTLEIQRTEQGDSAMYLCASTYEGLGELFFGEGSRLTVL.

The rearrangement uses TRBV10-3 and TRBJ2-1; 9 nucleotides agree with TRBD2. CDR1 and CDR2 from the germline V gene are ENHRY and SYGVKD. V dropped 4 bases and J dropped 7; count of bases not matched to a gene: 11. The length of the CDR3 is 16 residues. The CDR3 bases are TGTGCCATCAGTGGAGTTAGGGGGACTAGCATGAATGAGCAGTTCTTC. Translating it yields CAISGVRGTSMNEQFF.

The chain has TRBV12-3 or TRBV12-4 and TRBJ2-7; 8 bases agree with TRBD2. The V segment lost 10 bases and the J segment 6 bases; nucleotides outside the gene matches: 8. The CDR3 loop spans 12 amino acids. The CDR3 DNA is TGTGCCACCATAGTCGGGAGGGGCGAGCAGTACTTC. Its translation is CATIVGRGEQYF.

The chain couples TRBV27 to TRBJ1-2, with D possibly matching TRBD1 (6 bases). Germline assignment: CDR1 MNHEY and CDR2 SMNVEV (reference sequence). Trimming stripped 2 bases from V and 1 base from J, with 14 bases between. The CDR3 runs 16 residues. In DNA form, the CDR3 reads TGTGCCAGCAGTTTAACGACAGGACCTGATAACTATGGCTACACCTTC. It codes for CASSLTTGPDNYGYTF.